The present T cell receptor (beta chain) was sequenced within a study of breast tumors, draining lymph nodes, adjacent tissues. Study results and limitations: Tumor repertoires ranked between lymph nodes and nontumor tissue in diversity, with V and J gene preferences.

At least ten counts were recorded for this clonotype. Its antigen is undetermined. CDR3 size: 14 residues. V shed 2 bases and J shed 7 bases, with 18 bases lying between them. CDR1 and CDR2 from the germline V gene are DFQATT and SNEGSKA (reference sequence). In TCRdb, the multiplex PCR reads were re-called with MiXCR into one record per CDR3 protein. In the table there are tens of thousands of distinct CDR3 sequences, under 50% of which are singletons. This receptor was taken from a female donor with breast cancer. Some clones in this sample may be carry-over from other donors' samples. The gene calls are TRBV20-1 and TRBJ2-7; D might be TRBD2 (6 bases). Sequencing used breast tumor tissue. The CDR3 reads CSARRWTTTGEQYF. The CDR3 bases are TGCAGTGCTAGAAGGTGGACTACGACGGGGGAGCAGTACTTC.